This T cell receptor (beta chain) came from a study of graft-versus-host responses after intestinal transplantation. As for the study in general: Multivisceral, liver-intestinal, or isolated intestinal grafts went to recipients. Each patient got anti-thymocyte globulin induction, then tacrolimus and steroids for around three years.

This CDR3 has 15 residues. Trimming took 6 bases from V and 4 from J; bases not matched to a gene: 6. Looked up from germline, CDR1 is MNHNY and CDR2 is SVGAGI (reference sequence). The assay was immunoSEQ multiplex PCR, and TCRdb's table has in-frame clones only and misses some. The data hold some 45,000 clones, with about 95% observed a single time. Worth noting for this clone: Antigen: not known.

General study results and limits: Researchers found peak circulating GvH clone levels linked to early post-transplant HvG declines. GvH clonotypes were identified within recipient marrow, with a subset emerging first in ileum or blood.

The source was PBMCs, collected around 330 days after intestinal transplant. This sequence originates from a human patient who received an intestinal transplant, so some T cells may come from the graft donor. The V and J genes are TRBV6-6 and TRBJ2-1; the match to TRBD1 covers 10 bases. CDR3 DNA: TGTGCCAGCAGCAATAAGGACAGGGGGTACAATGAGCAGTTCTTC. Translated: CASSNKDRGYNEQFF.